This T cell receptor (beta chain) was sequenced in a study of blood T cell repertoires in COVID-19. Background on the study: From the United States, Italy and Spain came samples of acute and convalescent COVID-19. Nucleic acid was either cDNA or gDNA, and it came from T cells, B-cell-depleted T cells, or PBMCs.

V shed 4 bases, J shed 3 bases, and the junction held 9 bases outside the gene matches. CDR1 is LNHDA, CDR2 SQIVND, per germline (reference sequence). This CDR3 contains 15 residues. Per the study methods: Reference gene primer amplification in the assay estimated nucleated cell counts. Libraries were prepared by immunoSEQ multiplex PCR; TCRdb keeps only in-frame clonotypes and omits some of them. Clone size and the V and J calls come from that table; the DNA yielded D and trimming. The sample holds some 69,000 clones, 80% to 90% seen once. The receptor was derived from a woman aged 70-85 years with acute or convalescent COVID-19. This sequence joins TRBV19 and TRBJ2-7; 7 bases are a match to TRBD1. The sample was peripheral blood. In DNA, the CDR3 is TGTGCCAGTAGTAATCCACTCCGACAGGGCTACGAGCAGTACTTC. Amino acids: CASSNPLRQGYEQYF.